This is a list of T cell receptor beta chains from one sample in a study of T cells in Graves' hyperthyroidism and ophthalmopathy. Each CDR3 protein is one row after TCRdb ran MiXCR on the multiplex PCR reads. This sample carries 620,000 or so distinct CDR3 sequences, 13% to 15% of them seen once, and the ten largest clones take around an eighth. Specimen: blood. The receptors were sampled from a woman in her forties or fifties with Graves' ophthalmopathy. Both conserved end residues are trimmed from each CDR3.

cdr3_length v_call cdr3_aa
17 TRBV6-1 ASSPLKGLARENTGELF
12 TRBV10-3 AISIQGENTEAF
14 TRBV19 ASSLIPGQGREKLF
13 TRBV4-3 ASSPRDRGRDEQF
12 TRBV6-1 ASSSPGTYYGYT
13 TRBV24-1 ATRSGQGAHTEAF
13 TRBV6-2/TRBV6-3 ASYPRSGPGNTIY
14 TRBV6-2/TRBV6-3 ASSNTTGTGNTEAF
11 TRBV28 ASSLRLGGEQY
14 TRBV27 ASSPTAGGSTDTQY
14 TRBV7-2 ASSFPQGATNEKLF
16 TRBV9 ASSAPGQLSSGANVLT
13 TRBV9 ASSVAMGSTGEPF
13 TRBV10-3 AISATRAGGAEQY
11 TRBV5-6 ASSSRDSLEQY
15 TRBV5-1 ASSLPLGTGINDEQF
10 TRBV24-1 ATSSSAGELF
17 TRBV20-1 SARDRELAGEGFYNEQF
13 TRBV20-1 SAPGLVSSYNEQF
12 TRBV27 ASSSASKTYEQY
10 TRBV10-3 AIRGGLTEAF
14 TRBV3-1 ASSQLLAGGNNEQF
16 TRBV6-2/TRBV6-3 ASSYWDSRRHSYNEQF
12 TRBV19 ASSATSGAAAQY
10 TRBV20-1 SASRGAGEAF
13 TRBV28 ASSQLMRRNTEAF
11 TRBV5-1 ASSLAGDSHLF
14 TRBV18 ASSSNSFLSGNTIY
16 TRBV7-9 ASSLEGTGGWNNQPQH
12 TRBV5-8 ASSLPSGEYEQY
11 TRBV20-1 SARGEGYHEQY
15 TRBV7-2 ASSLARRAGSTDTQY
10 TRBV7-9 ASSLRGTPQH